This T cell receptor beta chain was sequenced in a study of pediatric ulcerative colitis. With respect to this clone: Its antigen is unidentified.

General observations from the study: Clonal expansions reduced rectal repertoire diversity in acute severe colitis. Compared with controls, ulcerative colitis showed greater blood-rectum clone sharing. Two rectal clonotypes were found only in ulcerative colitis patients, all of them.

One to two pinch biopsies were taken from the rectum during colonoscopy. Trimming stripped 5 bases from V and 3 bases from J, with 19 bases between. Germline CDR1 is SGHAT and CDR2 is FQDESV (reference sequence). The CDR3 runs to 16 residues. The survey-level immunoSEQ assay was used. Sequenced by immunoSEQ multiplex PCR; TCRdb stores in-frame clones only, minus some. Among approximately 17,000 clones listed, around 80% were seen once. This TCR derives from a boy aged 5-17 years who was a control in a study of pediatric ulcerative colitis. The V call is TRBV11-1, the J call TRBJ1-1; tentative D call: TRBD1 (6 bases). The sample was gut tissue. The CDR3 sequence is CASSPRGARWDTEAFF. CDR3 sequence (DNA): TGTGCCAGCAGCCCCAGGGGCGCGAGGTGGGACACTGAAGCTTTCTTT. The whole variable domain, remainder taken from reference TRBV11-1 and TRBJ1-1, is EAEVAQSPRYKITEKSQAVAFWCDPISGHATLYWYRQILGQGPELLVQFQDESVVDDSQLPKDRFSAERLKGVDSTLKIQPAELGDSAMYLCASSPRGARWDTEAFFGQGTRLTVV.